A selection of T cell receptor beta chains follows, all from one sample in a study of OX40 agonist ivuxolimab in advanced cancers. Assay: immunoSEQ multiplex PCR; the TCRdb copy retains only in-frame clones and omits some. This sample carries approximately 58,000 clones, about 88% of them seen once, and the ten largest clones take around 0.73%. This specimen was CD4+ or CD8+ T cells sorted from blood, taken in a trial of the OX40 agonist ivuxolimab. These receptors were obtained from an adult with an advanced solid tumor such as melanoma, head and neck, liver or kidney cancer. CDR3s include the opening cysteine and the closing phenylalanine or tryptophan. A D gene is named only where the DNA matches it firmly. Some rows have no size entry. The others give once, few or many, or a class for an expanded clone.

TRBV19	TRBJ1-5	TRBD1	.	TGTGCCAGTAGTATATTAGGGGGGCAGGGGGCTCAGCCCCAGCATTTT	CASSILGGQGAQPQHF
TRBV28	TRBJ2-3	.	.	TGTGCCAGCAGTTTGGCAGGGAGCACAGATACGCAGTATTTT	CASSLAGSTDTQYF
TRBV27	TRBJ1-1	.	.	TGTGCTTCGAGAGGGTTGAACACTGAAGCTTTCTTT	CASRGLNTEAFF
TRBV6-5	TRBJ2-3	.	.	TGTGCCATCTTAGTCAGGAATCCGCCAGATACGCAGTATTTT	CAILVRNPPDTQYF
TRBV5-1	TRBJ2-2	TRBD1	few	TGCGCCAGCAGCTGGACAGGTCCCACCGGGGAGCTGTTTTTT	CASSWTGPTGELFF
TRBV7-2	TRBJ2-3	TRBD2	.	TGTGCCAGCAGCTCGCGGACTAGCGGGATAACAGATACGCAGTATTTT	CASSSRTSGITDTQYF
TRBV14	TRBJ1-4	.	few	TGTGCCAGCAGCGCACAGGGCTCGGATGAAAAACTGTTTTTT	CASSAQGSDEKLFF
TRBV18	TRBJ2-1	TRBD2	.	TGTGCCAGCTCACATGGGACTAGCGGGTCTTACAATGAGCAGTTCTTC	CASSHGTSGSYNEQFF
TRBV27	TRBJ2-3	.	.	TGTGCCAGCAGTTTTTTCCCCAGACGATTTAGCGGAGATAGCACAGATACGCAGTATTTT	CASSFFPRRFSGDSTDTQYF
TRBV9	TRBJ2-5	TRBD2	.	TGTGCCAGCAGCGGAGATCTGTCTAGCGGGGGGGGTGAGACCCAGTACTTC	CASSGDLSSGGGETQYF
TRBV7-9	TRBJ2-7	.	once	TGTGCCAGCAGCCCCCATTCCAACGAGCAGTACTTC	CASSPHSNEQYF
TRBV25-1	TRBJ2-1	.	.	TGTGCCAGCAGGGCCACCGGGACAAACAATGAGCAGTTCTTC	CASRATGTNNEQFF
TRBV7-2	TRBJ2-7	.	.	TGTGCCAGCAGCTTAGCCCCCGACGGCTACGAGCAGTACTTC	CASSLAPDGYEQYF
TRBV6-5	TRBJ2-5	TRBD1	.	TGTGCCAGCGATCGGGACAGCCATCAAGAGACCCAGTACTTC	CASDRDSHQETQYF
TRBV6-6	TRBJ2-7	TRBD1	.	TGTGCCAGCAGTTACTCGAACAGGGGGCCTCTCGAGCAGTACTTC	CASSYSNRGPLEQYF
TRBV28	TRBJ1-2	.	few	TGTGCCGTCCCAGCACTGGGGCGTCGCCATGGCTACACCTTC	CAVPALGRRHGYTF
TRBV21-1	TRBJ2-7	.	.	TGTGCCAGCATAGGGACATTCTCGTACGAGCAGTACTTC	CASIGTFSYEQYF
TRBV27	TRBJ2-2	TRBD1	.	TGTGCCAGCAGTTTGAGGGACAGGGTCGGCGGGGAGCTGTTTTTT	CASSLRDRVGGELFF
TRBV7-2	TRBJ2-2	.	.	TGTGCCAGCAGCATAGGTGGAGGGCCCAACACCGGGGAGCTGTTTTTT	CASSIGGGPNTGELFF
TRBV6-1	TRBJ2-3	TRBD1	.	TGTGCCAGCAGTAGGACAGGGGGCGATACGCAGTATTTT	CASSRTGGDTQYF
TRBV6-6	TRBJ2-2	.	.	TGTGCCAGCAGTAGTCGACCAGGCACCGGGGAGCTGTTTTTT	CASSSRPGTGELFF
TRBV7-2	TRBJ2-2	.	.	TGTGCCAGCAGCTTCACCGGGGAGCTGTTTTTT	CASSFTGELFF
TRBV11-3	TRBJ2-1	TRBD2	once	TGTGCCAGCTCGTATAGTAGCGGGAGAATCAATGAGCAGTTCTTC	CASSYSSGRINEQFF
TRBV5-5	TRBJ2-1	.	.	TGTGCCAGCAGCTTGATTCCGGGACATCGAACCAATGAGCAGTTCTTC	CASSLIPGHRTNEQFF
TRBV30	TRBJ2-3	.	.	TGTGCCTGGAGTGTACCCCACTTCACAGATACGCAGTATTTT	CAWSVPHFTDTQYF
TRBV19	TRBJ2-1	.	.	TGTGCCAGTAGTATCGGGCGGGCCAGCTCCTACAATGAGCAGTTCTTC	CASSIGRASSYNEQFF
TRBV30	TRBJ1-1	.	.	TGTGCCTGGAGTAAGTCCGATGCTGAAGCTTTCTTT	CAWSKSDAEAFF
TRBV10-3	TRBJ2-1	TRBD1	.	TGTGCCATCAGTGGGGTCGACAGGGGGACCAATGAGCAGTTCTTC	CAISGVDRGTNEQFF
TRBV11-2	TRBJ1-3	.	.	TGTGCCAGCAGGGGCTTCGGGGCGGGTGGAAACACCATATATTTT	CASRGFGAGGNTIYF
TRBV4-1	TRBJ2-3	TRBD2	.	TGCGCCAGCAGCCTCCGCTGGGGCGGGAGCGCAGATACGCAGTATTTT	CASSLRWGGSADTQYF
TRBV7-3	TRBJ2-3	.	.	TGTGCCAGCAGCATCACAGGGAACGCAGATACGCAGTATTTT	CASSITGNADTQYF
TRBV15	TRBJ2-5	TRBD1	.	TGTGCCACCAGCAAACGGACAGGGGTCCAAGAGACCCAGTACTTC	CATSKRTGVQETQYF
TRBV6-5	TRBJ2-3	.	.	TGTGCCAGCAGGCCACAGGGCACAGATACGCAGTATTTT	CASRPQGTDTQYF
TRBV11-2	TRBJ2-2	TRBD2	.	TGTGCCAGCAGCCCCCAATGGCGGGGGACCGGGGAGCTGTTTTTT	CASSPQWRGTGELFF
TRBV5-1	TRBJ1-2	TRBD1	.	TGCGCCAGCAGCTTCACAGGGGCGGCTGGAGAGAATGGCTACACCTTC	CASSFTGAAGENGYTF
TRBV12-2	TRBJ1-6	.	.	TGTGCAAGTCGCCTGTGCTGGGACAGGGCAAATTCACCCCTCCACTTT	CASRLCWDRANSPLHF
TRBV4-3	TRBJ1-6	.	.	TGCGCCAGCAGCCCAGTACACAGGTCCCCCTATAATTCACCCCTCCACTTT	CASSPVHRSPYNSPLHF
TRBV6-1	TRBJ2-3	.	.	TGTGCCAGCAGTCGGATGGGGGCCACAGATACGCAGTATTTT	CASSRMGATDTQYF
TRBV7-8	TRBJ2-3	.	.	TGTGCCAGCAGCCCTTTCCGGACTGACACAGATACGCAGTATTTT	CASSPFRTDTDTQYF
TRBV11-3	TRBJ2-7	.	.	TGTGCCAGCAGCTTAGGCCCGAATTCTTACGAGCAGTACTTC	CASSLGPNSYEQYF
TRBV7-2	TRBJ2-3	.	once	TGTGCCAGCAGCCCCGCTCTAGCGCTGTCCGCGGGTAGTACGCAGTATTTT	CASSPALALSAGSTQYF
TRBV4-1	TRBJ2-7	.	.	TGCGCCAGCAGCCAAGATCACTCCCGAGACGAGCAGTACTTC	CASSQDHSRDEQYF